One and the same sample provided the 31 T cell receptor beta chains below, sequenced in a study of T-cell memory formation after mild COVID-19. MiXCR, applied by TCRdb to the 5' RACE reads, yields one record per CDR3 protein. The sample has approximately 260,000 distinct CDR3 sequences; about a sixth are singletons. Sequenced material: PBMCs or a T cell subset sorted from them (not recorded which). These receptors originate from a man younger than 30 who had mild COVID-19 (a few samples of this study predate the infection). Cell type and time point are not known.

In this sample, this clonotype turned up a few times. This chain links TRBV12-3 or TRBV12-4 with TRBJ2-1; no clear D. This CDR3 region has 15 residues. V was pared by 5 bases and J by 4 bases, with 15 bases between. This chain's CDR3 is CASSRSGGTYNEQFF. The CDR3 nucleotides read TGTGCCAGCAGTCGCTCGGGCGGAACATACAATGAGCAGTTCTTC.

This clonotype has only a few counts. This rearrangement joins TRBV4-1 to TRBJ2-7; D may match TRBD1 or TRBD2 (5 bases each). The CDR3 is 15 residues long. The germline CDR1 and CDR2 sequences are MGHRA and YSYEKL. Trimming stripped 0 bases from V and 2 bases from J, with 11 bases between. The CDR3 DNA is TGCGCCAGCAGCCAAGATGAGGGGACCCCCTACGAGCAGTACTTC. It codes for CASSQDEGTPYEQYF.

The V call is TRBV2, the J call TRBJ2-3; D is possibly TRBD2 (6 bases). The germline V and J ends were trimmed by 10 bases and 4 bases, with 18 bases remaining between them. Per the germline V gene, CDR1 is SNHLY and CDR2 is FYNNEI. This CDR3 region has 14 residues. The CDR3 is CATAAGRAADTQYF. CDR3 bases: TGTGCCACGGCTGCGGGGCGGGCAGCAGATACGCAGTATTTT.

This clonotype has just one count. A read error may be the cause here, since a much bigger clone is one base away. This chain joins TRBV18 and TRBJ2-5, with D possibly being TRBD1 (6 bases). The CDR3 consists of 12 residues. Trimming shortened V by 3 bases and J by 10 bases, and 12 bases separated the two germline ends. From germline, CDR1 is KGHSH and CDR2 LQKENI. This CDR3 reads CASSPSDRFQYF. DNA for the CDR3: TGTGCCAGCTCACCCTCCGACAGGTTCCAGTACTTC.

The chain links TRBV7-2 to TRBJ1-5; D unresolved. Between the trimmed V and J ends, which lost 6 bases and 1 base, there was a span of 7 bases. Germline V gives CDR1 SGHTA, CDR2 FQGNSA. The CDR3 totals 13 residues. The DNA for the CDR3 is TGTGCCAGCAGGCCCGACAGCAATCAGCCCCAGCATTTT. It encodes CASRPDSNQPQHF.

This clonotype occurred a few times. The V and J genes are TRBV5-4 and TRBJ2-3; D may be TRBD1 (6 bases). This CDR3 region has 16 residues. The V end was cut by 4 bases, the J end by 0 bases, with 15 bases between. Germline CDR1 SGHNT, CDR2 YYREEE (reference sequence). The CDR3 loop is CASSKPQGLSTDTQYF. CDR3 DNA: TGTGCCAGCAGCAAGCCCCAGGGGTTAAGCACAGATACGCAGTATTTT.

In this sample, this clonotype turned up many times. The chain links TRBV7-2 to TRBJ2-2; 10 nucleotides agree with TRBD1. V was clipped by 5 bases and J by 7 bases; unmatched bases: 7. This CDR3 has 15 amino acids. Germline-derived CDR1 and CDR2 are SGHTA and FQGNSA. The CDR3 coding sequence is TGTGCCAGCAGCACCAGGGGACAGGGGCACGGGGAGCTGTTTTTT. It encodes CASSTRGQGHGELFF.

The gene calls are TRBV7-2 and TRBJ1-2, with 8 bases that match TRBD1. V shed 1 base, J shed 3 bases, and the junction held 10 bases outside the gene matches. From germline, CDR1 is SGHTA and CDR2 FQGNSA. This CDR3 spans 17 amino acids. CDR3 loop: CASSLVFRTGSHYGYTF. The CDR3 nucleotides are TGTGCCAGCAGCTTAGTCTTCCGGACAGGGAGTCACTATGGCTACACCTTC.

This clonotype was found a few times. The V gene is TRBV6-6, the J gene TRBJ2-5; D remains unclear. The length of the CDR3 is 15 residues. V was pared by 5 bases and J by 6 bases, with 19 bases between. Germline loops: CDR1 MNHNY, CDR2 SVGAGI (reference sequence). CDR3 region: CASSDGPLKVKTQYF. DNA for the CDR3: TGTGCCAGCAGTGACGGACCGCTGAAGGTCAAGACCCAGTACTTC.

This clonotype showed up just a few times. The genes are TRBV6-2 or TRBV6-3 and TRBJ1-2; D unclear. V shed 2 bases and J shed 1 base, with 8 bases lying between them. This CDR3 is 14 amino acids long. Looked up from germline, CDR1 is MNHEY and CDR2 is SVGEGT. CDR3 DNA: TGTGCCAGCAGTTACCGCGGATTTAACTATGGCTACACCTTC. It encodes CASSYRGFNYGYTF.

The chain is built from TRBV5-1 and TRBJ2-1; a possible D gene is TRBD1 (6 bases). V lost 1 base to trimming and J lost 8 bases, with 13 bases between them. Germline assignment: CDR1 SGHRS and CDR2 YFSETQ. The CDR3 runs 14 residues. The CDR3, as DNA: TGCGCCAGCAGCTTGTGGGGGCCGCAGTATGAGCAGTTCTTC. Translating it yields CASSLWGPQYEQFF.

The rearrangement joins TRBV7-6 to TRBJ1-2, with D possibly matching TRBD1 (6 bases). Germline V gives CDR1 SGHVS, CDR2 FNYEAQ. Trimming took off 5 bases at V and 4 bases at J, with 14 bases between the two ends. CDR3 size: 14 residues. CDR3 sequence (DNA): TGTGCCAGCAGCGCCGACAGGTTGAGCTATGGCTACACCTTC. It specifies CASSADRLSYGYTF.

Many counts were recorded for this clonotype. The chain joins TRBV20-1 to TRBJ1-2; no firm D call. This CDR3 contains 13 residues. V was cut by 2 bases and J by 7 bases, with 14 bases left in between. Germline CDR1 reads DFQATT; CDR2 reads SNEGSKA (reference sequence). The CDR3 spells CSARQVGSSGYTF. The CDR3 region has the DNA TGCAGTGCTAGACAGGTGGGCTCCTCTGGCTACACCTTC.

This clonotype was seen a few times. The rearrangement links TRBV12-3 or TRBV12-4 to TRBJ2-1, with D tentatively TRBD1 or TRBD2 (7 bases each). This CDR3 region has 14 residues. With 0 bases removed from V and 8 bases from J, the gap between germline ends came to 11 bases. CDR3 region: CASSLAQGGYEQFF. As DNA, the CDR3 is TGTGCCAGCAGTTTAGCGCAGGGGGGGTATGAGCAGTTCTTC.

This chain joins TRBV4-3 and TRBJ2-3; 10 positions agree with TRBD2. Looked up from germline, CDR1 is LGHNA and CDR2 is YSLEER. The CDR3 is 16 amino acids. With V trimmed by 3 bases and J by 3 bases, 6 bases remained unmatched. CDR3 residues: CASSQERGGGTDTQYF. The CDR3 coding sequence is TGCGCCAGCAGCCAGGAGCGGGGGGGAGGTACAGATACGCAGTATTTT.

This clonotype was picked up a small number of times. This chain joins TRBV15 and TRBJ1-5; possibly TRBD1 for D (5 bases). V gave up 3 bases and J gave up 4 bases, with 13 bases separating them. The CDR3 contains 15 residues. Germline lookup yields CDR1 LNHNV and CDR2 YYDKDF (reference sequence). CDR3 coding DNA: TGTGCCACCAGCAGGTACCGGGACGGTAATCAGCCCCAGCATTTT. Amino acid sequence: CATSRYRDGNQPQHF.

This clonotype appeared a few times. This rearrangement joins TRBV25-1 to TRBJ2-1, with D perhaps matching TRBD1 or TRBD2 (5 bases each). From germline, CDR1 is MGHDK and CDR2 SYGVNS. The CDR3 has 14 amino acids. Trimming took off 5 bases at V and 5 bases at J, with 13 bases between the two ends. In nucleotides, the CDR3 is TGTGCCAGCAGTTGGCAGGGAGCTGACAATGAGCAGTTCTTC. This sequence encodes CASSWQGADNEQFF.

The table lists this clonotype with many counts. The genes are TRBV7-2 and TRBJ2-2; 16 nucleotides align to TRBD2. Germline lookup yields CDR1 SGHTA and CDR2 FQGNSA. Unmatched junction bases numbered 3, after V lost 1 base and J lost 4 bases. This CDR3 has 18 amino acids. CDR3 residues: CASSLEGLAGGRTGELFF. The CDR3 DNA follows: TGTGCCAGCAGCTTAGAGGGACTAGCGGGGGGGCGCACCGGGGAGCTGTTTTTT.

This clonotype was found a few times. The chain recombines TRBV6-2 or TRBV6-3 with TRBJ2-7, with D tentatively TRBD1 or TRBD2 (5 bases each). Germline V gene lookup returns CDR1 MNHEY and CDR2 SVGEGT. The CDR3 extends over 13 amino acids. Trimming took 6 bases from V and 5 from J, leaving 14 bases between them. The DNA for the CDR3 is TGTGCCAGCAGCGGGGCAGGGAGACACGAGCAGTACGTC. Its protein product is CASSGAGRHEQYV.

The chain couples TRBV28 to TRBJ2-5; 14 positions match TRBD2. Germline V gene sequence: CDR1 MDHEN, CDR2 SYDVKM. This CDR3 region has 15 residues. J gave up 4 bases and V 6 bases, and 4 bases lay outside the gene matches. The CDR3 nucleotides read TGTGCCAGCAGCCGGACTAGCGGGGGGCGAGAGACCCAGTACTTC. Translated, it gives CASSRTSGGRETQYF.

This rearrangement joins TRBV30 to TRBJ1-4; D call uncertain. The germline CDR1 and CDR2 sequences are GTSNPN and SVGIG (reference sequence). This CDR3 spans 15 amino acids. V was trimmed by 5 bases and J by 2 bases, leaving 15 bases between them. The chain's CDR3 is CAWAQGELTNEKLFF. CDR3 bases: TGTGCCTGGGCCCAAGGAGAGCTCACTAATGAAAAACTGTTTTTT.

This chain uses TRBV30 with TRBJ1-5; no clear D. Per germline, CDR1 GTSNPN and CDR2 SVGIG (reference sequence). V lost 3 bases to trimming and J lost 5 bases, with 11 bases between them. The CDR3 spans 13 residues. The CDR3 is CAWRGSDYQPQHF. Here the CDR3 DNA reads TGTGCCTGGAGAGGCAGCGACTATCAGCCCCAGCATTTT.

Many counts were recorded for this clonotype. V and J are TRBV9 and TRBJ2-1, with 7 bases aligning to TRBD1. The V segment lost 3 bases and the J segment 8 bases; nucleotides outside the gene matches: 2. Germline assignment: CDR1 SGDLS and CDR2 YYNGEE. This CDR3 has 12 residues. DNA of the CDR3: TGTGCCAGCAGCGGACAGGGATATGAGCAGTTCTTC. Protein sequence: CASSGQGYEQFF.

This chain connects TRBV2 to TRBJ2-7, with D uncertain. The V end was cut by 8 bases, the J end by 1 base, with 15 bases between. The CDR3 has 14 residues. Germline V gene lookup returns CDR1 SNHLY and CDR2 FYNNEI. CDR3 nucleotide sequence: TGTGCCAGCCGTCGAAGCCAAGGGTCCTACGAGCAGTACTTC. Translated, it gives CASRRSQGSYEQYF. The full variable domain, its missing parts supplied by reference TRBV2 and TRBJ2-7, is EPEVTQTPSHQVTQMGQEVILRCVPISNHLYFYWYRQILGQKVEFLVSFYNNEISEKSEIFDDQFSVERPDGSNFTLKIRSTKLEDSAMYFCASRRSQGSYEQYFGPGTRLTVT.

This clonotype was found a few times. The V and J genes are TRBV7-3 and TRBJ2-3; D ambiguous. The CDR3 loop spans 12 amino acids. Deletions cut 3 bases from V and 4 bases from J, with 5 bases between. CDR1 is SGHTA, CDR2 FQGTGA, per germline. The CDR3 region is CASSFVADTQYF. The CDR3 nucleotides read TGTGCCAGCAGCTTCGTTGCAGATACGCAGTATTTT.

This clonotype was seen at least ten times. This chain connects TRBV7-9 to TRBJ2-2; no clear D. The V gene's germline CDR1 is SEHNR and CDR2 FQNEAQ (reference sequence). The V end was cut by 11 bases, the J end by 3 bases, with 7 bases between. The CDR3 length is 11 residues. The CDR3 DNA is TGTGCCCTTCGGGACACCGGGGAGCTGTTTTTT. It yields the protein CALRDTGELFF.

The chain is built from TRBV7-6 and TRBJ2-2, with 9 bases matching TRBD1. This CDR3 contains 17 residues. Trimming cost V 3 bases and J 0 bases; bases outside gene matches: 5. The germline V gene has CDR1 SGHVS and CDR2 FNYEAQ. CDR3: CASSFLTGGANTGELFF. The CDR3 region has the DNA TGTGCCAGCAGCTTCCTAACAGGGGGCGCGAACACCGGGGAGCTGTTTTTT.

This clonotype was counted at least ten times. The chain recombines TRBV7-9 with TRBJ2-7; 9 nucleotides agree with TRBD1. There are 15 residues in the CDR3. J was trimmed by 6 bases and V by 4 bases; bases with no gene match: 10. Per germline, CDR1 SEHNR and CDR2 FQNEAQ (reference sequence). The CDR3 here is CASSYPGTGNFEQYF. DNA of the CDR3: TGTGCCAGCAGCTACCCCGGGACAGGGAATTTCGAGCAGTACTTC.

V gene TRBV2 combines with J gene TRBJ2-3; 9 bases fit TRBD2. CDR3 length: 14 amino acids. Germline CDR1 and CDR2: SNHLY and FYNNEI. Losses at the gene ends were 7 bases for V and 4 bases for J; bases not matched to a gene: 6. The CDR3 spells CASMGAGGADTQYF. The DNA for the CDR3 is TGTGCCAGCATGGGAGCGGGGGGAGCAGATACGCAGTATTTT. Looking up the rest from reference TRBV2 and TRBJ2-3 gives the full variable domain: EPEVTQTPSHQVTQMGQEVILRCVPISNHLYFYWYRQILGQKVEFLVSFYNNEISEKSEIFDDQFSVERPDGSNFTLKIRSTKLEDSAMYFCASMGAGGADTQYFGPGTRLTVL.

This clonotype was seen ten or more times. The chain is built from TRBV15 and TRBJ2-2, with 10 bases matching TRBD2. CDR1 is LNHNV, CDR2 YYDKDF, per germline (reference sequence). Trimming removed 4 bases from V and 5 bases from J; junction bases left unmatched: 4. CDR3 length: 15 amino acids. The CDR3 region is CATSNQLAGTGELFF. The CDR3 nucleotides are TGTGCCACCAGCAACCAACTAGCGGGGACCGGGGAGCTGTTTTTT. Supplemented by reference TRBV15 and TRBJ2-2, the full variable domain reads DAMVIQNPRYQVTQFGKPVTLSCSQTLNHNVMYWYQQKSSQAPKLLFHYYDKDFNNEADTPDNFQSRRPNTSFCFLDIRSPGLGDTAMYLCATSNQLAGTGELFFGEGSRLTVL.

V usage is TRBV5-1 and J usage is TRBJ2-1; 7 bases align to TRBD2. Germline assignment: CDR1 SGHRS and CDR2 YFSETQ. V trimming: 0 bases; J trimming: 0 bases; junction bases outside the gene matches: 12. The CDR3 runs 19 residues. In nucleotides, the CDR3 is TGCGCCAGCAGCTTGGCAACCATGCTAGCGGTGAGCTCCTACAATGAGCAGTTCTTC. It specifies CASSLATMLAVSSYNEQFF.